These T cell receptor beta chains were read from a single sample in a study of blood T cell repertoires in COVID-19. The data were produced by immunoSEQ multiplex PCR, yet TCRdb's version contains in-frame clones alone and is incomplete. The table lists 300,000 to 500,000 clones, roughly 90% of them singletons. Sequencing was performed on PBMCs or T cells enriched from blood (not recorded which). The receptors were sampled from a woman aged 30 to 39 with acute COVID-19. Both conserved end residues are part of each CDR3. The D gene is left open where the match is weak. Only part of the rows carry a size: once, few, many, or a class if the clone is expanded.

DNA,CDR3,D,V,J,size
TGTGCCATGAAACAGGGATCGAACACCGGGGAGCTGTTTTTT,CAMKQGSNTGELFF,-,TRBV10-3,TRBJ2-2,-
TGTGCCAGCAGCCCCTGGGACAGCCCAAATGAAAAACTGTTTTTT,CASSPWDSPNEKLFF,TRBD1,TRBV9,TRBJ1-4,-
TGTGCCAGCAGTGTTATGGGACAGGGAGCCAATGAGCAGTTCTTC,CASSVMGQGANEQFF,TRBD1,TRBV2,TRBJ2-1,-
TGTGCCAGCAGTTTCTCCGGGACAGGAGTCTACACCTTC,CASSFSGTGVYTF,TRBD1,TRBV12-3/TRBV12-4,TRBJ1-2,-
TGTGCCAGCAGCTTGGATCCGGGGGGAACCGGGGAGCTGTTTTTT,CASSLDPGGTGELFF,TRBD2,TRBV5-6,TRBJ2-2,-
TGTGCCAGCAGCTCTGAAGGTGGACAGGGCCACGAGCAGTACTTC,CASSSEGGQGHEQYF,TRBD1,TRBV9,TRBJ2-7,-
TGCGCCAGCAACCCGACAGGGGGAAACACCGGGGAGCTGTTTTTT,CASNPTGGNTGELFF,TRBD1,TRBV4-1,TRBJ2-2,few
TGTGCCAGCAGCCCTTTGGGGGGGGCGGACACCGGGGAGCTGTTTTTT,CASSPLGGADTGELFF,-,TRBV7-3,TRBJ2-2,-
TGTGCCAGCACCTCCGGGGACAGCTTCTATGGCTACACCTTC,CASTSGDSFYGYTF,TRBD1,TRBV7-9,TRBJ1-2,-
TGTGCCACCAGCGGAGTAGCGAGTGGAAACACCATATATTTT,CATSGVASGNTIYF,-,TRBV15,TRBJ1-3,-
TGTGCCAGCAGTCAACCTAGCGGGGGGACCAACGAGCAGTACTTC,CASSQPSGGTNEQYF,TRBD2,TRBV6-6,TRBJ2-7,few
TGCGCCAGCAGCTTTGAACCCCCGGGACAGGGGAATGAAAAACTGTTTTTT,CASSFEPPGQGNEKLFF,TRBD1,TRBV5-1,TRBJ1-4,-
TGTGCCACCAGTGATTCCGTAGCCTATGGCTACACCTTC,CATSDSVAYGYTF,-,TRBV24-1,TRBJ1-2,-
TGTGCCAGCGTTGGCAGGGGGAGCTATGGCTACACCTTC,CASVGRGSYGYTF,TRBD1,TRBV5-5,TRBJ1-2,-
TGCGCCAGCAGCCAAGCCCCTCTACAGGGAAATGAGCAGTTCTTC,CASSQAPLQGNEQFF,-,TRBV4-1,TRBJ2-1,once
TGTGCCAGCTCACCACCCCTCCTAGCGGGGGGGCAGGTTACGCAGTATTTT,CASSPPLLAGGQVTQYF,TRBD2,TRBV18,TRBJ2-3,-
TGCGCCAGCAGCTTGGTAGGGGACATGAACTATGGCTACACCTTC,CASSLVGDMNYGYTF,-,TRBV5-1,TRBJ1-2,few
TGTGCCAGCAGTGTCTATAGCAATCAGCCCCAGCATTTT,CASSVYSNQPQHF,-,TRBV2,TRBJ1-5,few
TGTGCCAGCAGTGCGACAGGGGCCTCCTCTGGAAACACCATATATTTT,CASSATGASSGNTIYF,TRBD1,TRBV6-1,TRBJ1-3,-
TGTGCCTGGAGTAGGGGACTCTTTAATTCACCCCTCCACTTT,CAWSRGLFNSPLHF,-,TRBV30,TRBJ1-6,-
TGTGCCAGCAGTTACTCTGGGCCTGCCCGAGAGACCCAGTACTTC,CASSYSGPARETQYF,-,TRBV6-5,TRBJ2-5,-
TGTGCCAGCAGCCAAGGGCCGGGGTACAATCAGCCCCAGCATTTT,CASSQGPGYNQPQHF,-,TRBV3-1/TRBV3-2,TRBJ1-5,-
TGTGCCAGCAGCGTAGGGCCCACCCCAGTTCCTAACTATGGCTACACCTTC,CASSVGPTPVPNYGYTF,-,TRBV9,TRBJ1-2,-
TGTGCCAGCAGCTTAAGACAGCTTCAGCCCCAGCATTTT,CASSLRQLQPQHF,-,TRBV7-8,TRBJ1-5,-
TGTGCCAGCAGTTTACAGGGGGCCGAGCAGTACTTC,CASSLQGAEQYF,TRBD1,TRBV5-4,TRBJ2-7,-
TGTGCCTGGAGGACGAGAGGCAGTATGAACACTGAAGCTTTCTTT,CAWRTRGSMNTEAFF,-,TRBV30,TRBJ1-1,-
TGTGCCAGTAGTACTACAGGGGGATCTAATGAAAAACTGTTTTTT,CASSTTGGSNEKLFF,TRBD1,TRBV19,TRBJ1-4,-
TGTGCCAGCAGTCCGCCGGGACAGGGGGCAAGGGGCTACACCTTC,CASSPPGQGARGYTF,TRBD1,TRBV7-9,TRBJ1-2,-
TGTGCCATCAGGGGGACAGGTGTGACTGAAGCTTTCTTT,CAIRGTGVTEAFF,TRBD1,TRBV10-3,TRBJ1-1,-
TGTGCCTGGAGTATCTACAGGAACACTGAAGCTTTCTTT,CAWSIYRNTEAFF,-,TRBV30,TRBJ1-1,-
TGTGCCAGCAGCCAGGACAGGGATTATTTCTCTGGAAACACCATATATTTT,CASSQDRDYFSGNTIYF,TRBD1,TRBV7-9,TRBJ1-3,-
TGTGCCAGCAGCTCCCTAGGCCAGGGAATCGATGAGCAGTTCTTC,CASSSLGQGIDEQFF,-,TRBV5-4,TRBJ2-1,-
TGTGCCAGCAGCGAAGCCGGTAGCAATCAGCCCCAGCATTTT,CASSEAGSNQPQHF,-,TRBV5-6,TRBJ1-5,-
TGTGCCAGCAGCCACGGACTAGCGGGGGGAGGTGAGCAGTTCTTC,CASSHGLAGGGEQFF,TRBD2,TRBV11-2,TRBJ2-1,-
TGCGCCAGCAGTCAATCCGTGCACACCACCGGGGAGCTGTTTTTT,CASSQSVHTTGELFF,-,TRBV23-1,TRBJ2-2,-
TGTGCCAGCAGTGAGAACGGGAACACTGAAGCTTTCTTT,CASSENGNTEAFF,-,TRBV6-4,TRBJ1-1,-
TGTGCCACCAGTGACAGGGGGTCCGGGTATGGCTACACCTTC,CATSDRGSGYGYTF,TRBD1,TRBV24-1,TRBJ1-2,-